This is a list of T cell receptor beta chains from one sample in a study of read filtering for tumor transcriptome and immune sequencing. TCRdb reprocessed the reads with MiXCR, giving one entry per CDR3 protein. The table lists approximately 90,000 distinct CDR3 sequences, about 12% of them singletons. The material sequenced was a population of CD138-negative cells sorted from bone marrow. The origin of the receptors is a donor aged 40 or over with multiple myeloma. The conserved cysteine and the conserved F or W are not part of the CDR3 here. Each record gives: J gene, CDR3 length, V gene, CDR3 protein.

j_gene: TRBJ2-3; len: 14; v_gene: TRBV2; CDR3aa: ASSSRTGGGADTQY
j_gene: TRBJ1-2; len: 12; v_gene: TRBV27; CDR3aa: ASSSSTGSYGYT
j_gene: TRBJ1-2; len: 12; v_gene: TRBV28; CDR3aa: ASSLLQPNYGYT
j_gene: TRBJ2-3; len: 11; v_gene: TRBV12-3/TRBV12-4; CDR3aa: ASSAPCQGTQY
j_gene: TRBJ1-1; len: 13; v_gene: TRBV5-1; CDR3aa: ASSVNGDMNTEAF
j_gene: TRBJ2-7; len: 10; v_gene: TRBV5-1; CDR3aa: ASSFRTDSWY
j_gene: TRBJ1-1; len: 13; v_gene: TRBV12-3/TRBV12-4; CDR3aa: ASIQPGQGNTEAF
j_gene: TRBJ2-7; len: 12; v_gene: TRBV5-6; CDR3aa: ASSSTSATYEQY
j_gene: TRBJ2-7; len: 13; v_gene: TRBV20-1; CDR3aa: SARPIGLAGVEQY
j_gene: TRBJ1-2; len: 11; v_gene: TRBV5-5; CDR3aa: ASSFGSSYGYT
j_gene: TRBJ1-3; len: 14; v_gene: TRBV2; CDR3aa: ASSESGTVIGNTIY
j_gene: TRBJ2-4; len: 11; v_gene: TRBV28; CDR3aa: ASSLGGEGIQY
j_gene: TRBJ2-1; len: 12; v_gene: TRBV5-1; CDR3aa: ASSFQGRDNEQL
j_gene: TRBJ2-7; len: 13; v_gene: TRBV27; CDR3aa: ASSSFGSGTYEQY
j_gene: TRBJ2-1; len: 14; v_gene: TRBV4-1; CDR3aa: ASSQDVRVTYNEQF
j_gene: TRBJ1-1; len: 15; v_gene: TRBV5-1; CDR3aa: ASSLRPWADRYTEAF
j_gene: TRBJ2-1; len: 11; v_gene: TRBV5-1; CDR3aa: ASSPRPGYEQF
j_gene: TRBJ2-1; len: 13; v_gene: TRBV7-9; CDR3aa: ASSLVSGSWNEQF
j_gene: TRBJ2-1; len: 12; v_gene: TRBV20-1; CDR3aa: SVPTSGVTNEQF
j_gene: TRBJ2-7; len: 11; v_gene: TRBV7-7; CDR3aa: ASSSNSGSEQY
j_gene: TRBJ2-7; len: 13; v_gene: TRBV19; CDR3aa: ASSIEGRSSAEQY
j_gene: TRBJ2-5; len: 10; v_gene: TRBV20-1; CDR3aa: SAPGLQETQY
j_gene: TRBJ2-5; len: 13; v_gene: TRBV20-1; CDR3aa: SATPLAGERETQY